Shown below are 22 T cell receptor beta chains from a single sample sequenced in a study of identical twins. MiXCR, run by TCRdb on the 5' RACE reads, gives a single entry per CDR3 protein. The sample records about 490,000 distinct CDR3 sequences, 15% being singletons. The sample was also reused in another study, on yellow fever vaccine responses in identical twins.

The specimen sequenced was CD4+ T cells sorted from blood. These receptor sequences come from a woman younger than 30 in good health.

This clonotype was seen a handful of times. The chain employs TRBV24-1 and TRBJ2-3; 8 bases are a match to TRBD2. Germline assignment: CDR1 KGHDR and CDR2 SFDVKD. The CDR3 runs to 19 residues. Trimming removed 3 bases from V and 0 bases from J; junction bases left unmatched: 13. The CDR3 loop reads CATSDPSPSAGVSTDTQYF. CDR3 nucleotides: TGTGCCACCAGTGATCCCTCGCCCTCAGCGGGAGTAAGCACAGATACGCAGTATTTT.

The sample holds a few counts of this clonotype. The V call is TRBV11-2, the J call TRBJ1-1, with 11 bases aligning to TRBD1. Germline CDR1 and CDR2: SGHAT and FQNNGV. The ends lost 1 base at V and 4 bases at J; junction bases unmatched: 2. The CDR3 is 15 amino acids. CDR3 sequence reads: CASSLGDRGGTEAFF. In DNA, the CDR3 is TGTGCCAGCAGCTTAGGGGACAGGGGGGGCACTGAAGCTTTCTTT.

This clonotype has more than one count but fewer than ten. This sequence joins TRBV28 and TRBJ2-7; D not certain. Germline CDR1 is MDHEN and CDR2 is SYDVKM. This CDR3 is built from 17 residues. The V gene lost 2 bases and the J gene lost 0 bases, with 17 bases spanning the gap. CDR3 residues: CASSLPLGSWGSYEQYF. CDR3 DNA: TGTGCCAGCAGTTTACCCCTGGGGTCCTGGGGCTCCTACGAGCAGTACTTC.

This clonotype has more than one count but fewer than ten. J is TRBJ2-1 and V is TRBV4-2; D might be TRBD1 (5 bases). Germline CDR1 reads LGHNA; CDR2 reads YNFKEQ. This CDR3 region has 15 residues. V was trimmed by 0 bases and J by 3 bases, leaving 9 bases between them. In nucleotides, the CDR3 is TGTGCCAGCAGCCAAGATAAAGGGGTCTACAATGAGCAGTTCTTC. It is translated as CASSQDKGVYNEQFF.

This chain links TRBV20-1 with TRBJ2-3, with TRBD2 identical over 8 bases. Germline loops: CDR1 DFQATT, CDR2 SNEGSKA (reference sequence). The CDR3 contains 13 residues. With 3 bases clipped from V and 7 bases from J, the junction kept 6 bases outside the gene matches. The CDR3 loop is CSASGRADHTQYF. The CDR3 coding sequence is TGCAGTGCTAGCGGGAGGGCCGACCATACGCAGTATTTT.

The chain is built from TRBV2 and TRBJ2-5; 7 bases are shared with TRBD1. The CDR3 runs to 14 residues. Per the germline V gene, CDR1 is SNHLY and CDR2 is FYNNEI. The junction had 6 bases not matched to a gene; V was cut back by 4 bases and J by 4 bases. The CDR3 DNA is TGTGCCAGCAGTGGGGCAAACAGGGGAGAGACCCAGTACTTC. Its translation is CASSGANRGETQYF.

This clonotype has just a few counts. The chain joins TRBV27 to TRBJ2-1; D may be TRBD1 (6 bases). The CDR3 totals 15 residues. From germline, CDR1 is MNHEY and CDR2 SMNVEV (reference sequence). Trimming cost V 4 bases and J 3 bases, with 13 bases left between them. CDR3 region: CASSSTLTGYNEQFF. In nucleotides, the CDR3 is TGTGCCAGCAGTTCCACACTGACAGGCTACAATGAGCAGTTCTTC.

The chain has TRBV5-5 and TRBJ2-7; a possible D gene is TRBD2 (6 bases). The V end was cut by 4 bases, the J end by 0 bases, with 14 bases between. This CDR3 comprises 15 residues. Germline loops: CDR1 SGHKS, CDR2 YYEKEE (reference sequence). The CDR3 reads CASSPTSFSSYEQYV. The CDR3 DNA reads as TGTGCCAGCAGCCCGACTAGTTTTAGCTCCTACGAGCAGTACGTC.

This clonotype was seen more than once but under ten times. The DNA for the CDR3 is TGTGCCAGCAGTTTTGGGGGGGGACTAGCCTACGAGCAGTACTTC. Encoded protein: CASSFGGGLAYEQYF. The chain uses TRBV25-1 and TRBJ2-7; the match to TRBD2 covers 8 bases. Germline V lookup: CDR1 MGHDK, CDR2 SYGVNS. V trimming: 5 bases; J trimming: 2 bases; junction bases outside the gene matches: 8. This CDR3 is 15 amino acids long.

The J gene is TRBJ2-3, the V gene TRBV5-4; D is undetermined. The CDR3 totals 16 residues. The germline gives CDR1 SGHNT, CDR2 YYREEE (reference sequence). V lost 4 bases to trimming and J lost 2 bases, with 17 bases between them. The CDR3 loop reads CASSLDRIKYTDTQYF. CDR3 DNA: TGTGCCAGCAGCCTCGATAGGATCAAATACACAGATACGCAGTATTTT.

V is TRBV14 and J is TRBJ1-2; D is unresolved. Trimming removed 3 bases from V and 8 bases from J, with 16 bases in between. The CDR3 has 14 amino acids. CDR1 SGHDN and CDR2 FVKESK come from the germline V gene. The CDR3 nucleotides are TGTGCCAGCAGCCACGTGACCCGTCTTGGAGGCTACACCTTC. Encoded protein: CASSHVTRLGGYTF.

This clonotype has only a few counts. The V and J genes are TRBV12-5 and TRBJ1-5; a weak D match, TRBD1 (5 bases). Germline CDR1 and CDR2: LGHNT and FRNRAP. Trimming shortened V by 1 base and J by 0 bases, and 10 bases separated the two germline ends. The CDR3 sequence is 16 residues long. CDR3 coding DNA: TGTGCTAGTGGTTTGGGACAGAGTTTTAGCAATCAGCCCCAGCATTTT. Protein product: CASGLGQSFSNQPQHF.

CDR3 sequence: CASSQGAVETQYF. CDR3 coding DNA: TGTGCCAGCAGTCAGGGGGCTGTAGAGACCCAGTACTTC. V and J are TRBV12-3 or TRBV12-4 and TRBJ2-5, with 8 bases lining up with TRBD1. The CDR3 sequence is 13 residues long. V shed 5 bases and J 4 bases; nucleotides not matched to a gene: 3.

The CDR3 loop is CSARDRRLAVSDTQYF. The DNA of the CDR3 is TGCAGTGCTAGAGATAGGAGACTAGCCGTGTCCGATACGCAGTATTTT. The rearrangement links TRBV20-1 to TRBJ2-3, with 7 bases fitting TRBD2. Germline V CDR1 and CDR2: DFQATT, SNEGSKA (reference sequence). The CDR3 covers 16 residues. V was clipped by 0 bases and J by 6 bases; unmatched bases: 12.

The V and J genes are TRBV3-1 and TRBJ2-2; the match to TRBD1 covers 10 bases. With 2 bases clipped from V and 5 bases from J, the junction kept 5 bases outside the gene matches. The germline gives CDR1 LGHDT, CDR2 YNNKEL (reference sequence). The CDR3 extends over 16 amino acids. The CDR3 here is CASSQRTGGYTGELFF. Written as DNA, the CDR3 is TGTGCCAGCAGCCAAAGGACAGGGGGTTATACCGGGGAGCTGTTTTTT. The full variable domain, rest sourced from reference TRBV3-1 and TRBJ2-2, is DTAVSQTPKYLVTQMGNDKSIKCEQNLGHDTMYWYKQDSKKFLKIMFSYNNKELIINETVPNRFSPKSPDKAHLNLHINSLELGDSAVYFCASSQRTGGYTGELFFGEGSRLTVL.

The chain is built from TRBV7-3 and TRBJ2-7; 8 bases match TRBD1. Trimming at V came to 2 bases and at J to 4 bases, leaving 10 bases not matched to a gene. The CDR3 sequence is 16 residues long. Germline V gene sequence: CDR1 SGHTA, CDR2 FQGTGA. CDR3 residues: CASSLDGQGMGYEQYF. CDR3 sequence (DNA): TGTGCCAGCAGCTTAGATGGACAGGGTATGGGGTACGAGCAGTACTTC.

The table lists this clonotype with a few counts. The gene calls are TRBV2 and TRBJ2-1; 7 nucleotides match TRBD1. V trimming: 0 bases; J trimming: 4 bases; junction bases outside the gene matches: 3. CDR3 length equals 15 residues. Germline V gene lookup returns CDR1 SNHLY and CDR2 FYNNEI. CDR3 nucleotide sequence: TGTGCCAGCAGTGAAGCGACAGGGCTATACAATGAGCAGTTCTTC. Encoded protein: CASSEATGLYNEQFF.

The chain links TRBV29-1 to TRBJ2-1; 12 bases match TRBD2. This CDR3 comprises 21 residues. Germline CDR1 reads SQVTM; CDR2 reads ANQGSEA. Trimming at V came to 7 bases and at J to 6 bases, leaving 28 bases not matched to a gene. The CDR3 spells CSASRLAGVYGHGPAGNEQFF. DNA for the CDR3: TGCAGCGCGTCGCGACTAGCGGGGGTTTATGGCCATGGTCCCGCTGGCAATGAGCAGTTCTTC.

The chain carries TRBV28 and TRBJ2-5; TRBD2 matches at 8 bases. The CDR3 is made up of 17 amino acids. Germline assignment: CDR1 MDHEN and CDR2 SYDVKM. With 6 bases clipped from V and 0 bases from J, the junction kept 12 bases outside the gene matches. The CDR3: CASRPPPQRGYQETQYF. The CDR3 bases are TGTGCCAGCAGACCCCCTCCCCAGCGGGGGTACCAAGAGACCCAGTACTTC.

This clonotype has a handful of counts. The gene calls are TRBV10-3 and TRBJ2-3; D is tentatively TRBD1 or TRBD2 (5 bases each). The CDR3 has 13 amino acids. Germline values: CDR1 ENHRY, CDR2 SYGVKD. Trimming took 6 bases from V and 2 from J, leaving 9 bases between them. The CDR3 DNA is TGTGCCATCAGATCCGGGGCCACAGATACGCAGTATTTT. Its protein is CAIRSGATDTQYF.

This clonotype appeared a few times. This chain joins TRBV2 and TRBJ2-1; D is possibly TRBD1 (5 bases). CDR3 length equals 13 residues. In germline, CDR1 is SNHLY, CDR2 FYNNEI. The V gene lost 4 bases and the J gene lost 10 bases, with 14 bases spanning the gap. The CDR3 spells CASSGLGVREQFF. In DNA, the CDR3 is TGTGCCAGCAGTGGGCTAGGGGTTAGGGAGCAGTTCTTC.

The chain links TRBV7-2 to TRBJ2-7; no clear D gene. CDR3 length: 13 residues. V lost 4 bases and J lost 1, with 8 bases in between. Germline V gives CDR1 SGHTA, CDR2 FQGNSA. The CDR3 DNA reads TGTGCCAGCAGCTACGGACGTTCCTACGAGCAGTACTTC. Residues: CASSYGRSYEQYF.